A single sample is the source of the 32 T cell receptor beta chains below, sequenced in a study of glioma-infiltrating T cells. The iRepertoire nested amplicon-rescue multiplex PCR amplified TCR alpha and beta CDR3s from RNA. TCRdb reprocessed the multiplex PCR reads with MiXCR, giving one entry per CDR3 protein. This sample yields under 130,000 distinct CDR3 sequences, of which around 28% are seen a single time; 44% belongs to the top ten. The sample consisted of glioma tissue, nonneoplastic brain tissue, or PBMCs (not recorded which). Every receptor here comes from a human donor with low-grade glioma or glioblastoma, undergoing nonglioma brain surgery, or in good health (not recorded which).

This chain joins TRBV29-1 and TRBJ2-4, with 7 bases matching TRBD1. The CDR3 sequence is 13 residues long. Trimming cost V 4 bases and J 6 bases; bases outside gene matches: 6. Germline loops: CDR1 SQVTM, CDR2 ANQGSEA. The CDR3 region has the DNA TGCAGCGTTGCTGAAGGGGGCTTAAACATTCAGTACTTC. It is translated as CSVAEGGLNIQYF.

This clonotype was observed at least ten times. The chain uses TRBV2 and TRBJ1-1; tentative D call: TRBD1 (5 bases). Trimming took off 6 bases at V and 2 bases at J, with 10 bases between the two ends. Germline V lookup: CDR1 SNHLY, CDR2 FYNNEI. CDR3 length: 13 residues. CDR3 protein: CASRGTDNTEAFF. The CDR3 DNA reads TGTGCCAGCAGGGGGACGGACAACACTGAAGCTTTCTTT.

On this clonotype: A much larger clone differs from this one at a single base, so this may be a read error. The V call is TRBV7-7, the J call TRBJ2-3; D gene unclear. This CDR3 comprises 15 residues. Germline CDR1 and CDR2: SSHAT and FNYEAQ (reference sequence). The CDR3 is CASILATSGADTQYF. DNA for the CDR3: TGTGCTAGCATCTTAGCAACATCTGGAGCAGATACGCAGTATTTT. The variable domain in full, with the rest retrieved from reference TRBV7-7 and TRBJ2-3, is GAGVSQSPRYKVTKRGQDVTLRCDPISSHATLYWYQQALGQGPEFLTYFNYEAQPDKSGLPSDRFSAERPEGSISTLTIQRTEQRDSAMYRCASILATSGADTQYFGPGTRLTVL.

A remark on this clonotype: A much larger clone lies a single base off, so this may be a read error. The rearrangement joins TRBV20-1 to TRBJ1-6, with 9 bases aligning to TRBD1. This CDR3 has 15 residues. Germline assignment: CDR1 DFQATT and CDR2 SNEGSKA (reference sequence). The CDR3 DNA reads as TGCAGTGCTAGAATAGGGACAGGGCTTTATTCACCCATCCACTTT. This sequence encodes CSARIGTGLYSPIHF.

In its sample, this clonotype was seen many times. The chain is built from TRBV6-1 and TRBJ2-5; a weak D match, TRBD2 (5 bases). CDR3 length equals 12 residues. The V end was cut by 11 bases, the J end by 5 bases, with 15 bases between. Germline-derived CDR1 and CDR2 are MNHNS and SASEGT. The CDR3 bases are TGTGCCTCGGGGAGAACTATCGAGACCCAGTACTTC. Encoded protein: CASGRTIETQYF.

The chain has TRBV19 and TRBJ1-1, with a possible D match to TRBD1 (5 bases). The CDR3 is 14 residues long. Trimming took 3 bases from V and 2 from J, leaving 10 bases between them. Germline V gene lookup returns CDR1 LNHDA and CDR2 SQIVND (reference sequence). The CDR3 bases are TGTGCCAGTAGTATGTGGGGCATTAACACTGAAGCTTTCTTT. It codes for CASSMWGINTEAFF.

Note on this clonotype: A much more abundant neighbour one base away suggests this may be a read error. The J gene is TRBJ2-1, the V gene TRBV20-1; D might be TRBD2 (5 bases). Germline CDR1 DFQATT, CDR2 SNEGSKA (reference sequence). CDR3 length equals 12 residues. CDR3 coding DNA: TGCAGTGCTAGAGAGGCTATAAGGGAGCAGTCCTTC. It encodes CSAREAIREQSF.

A few counts support this clonotype. The CDR3 DNA follows: TGTGCCAGCAGTTCCCGGGACAGTTGGACAGATACGCAGTATTTT. Amino acid sequence: CASSSRDSWTDTQYF. The chain employs TRBV12-3 or TRBV12-4 and TRBJ2-3, with 7 bases fitting TRBD1. The CDR3 covers 15 residues. V was pared by 4 bases and J by 3 bases, with 7 bases of the junction left unmatched.

In this sample, this clonotype turned up a few times. J is TRBJ1-2 and V is TRBV6-2 or TRBV6-3; 12 positions agree with TRBD1. Germline V CDR1 and CDR2: MNHEY, SVGEGT. CDR3 length: 15 residues. J lost 7 bases, V lost 4 bases, and 7 bases had no gene match. This chain's CDR3 is CASSFVGTGGAGYTF. CDR3 in DNA: TGTGCCAGCAGTTTTGTCGGGACAGGGGGCGCTGGCTACACCTTC.

As for this clonotype: A read error is possible here, since a much larger clone lies one base away. This sequence joins TRBV27 and TRBJ2-1, with 9 nucleotides matching TRBD2. V lost 4 bases to trimming and J lost 4 bases; unmatched junction nucleotides: 5. This CDR3 spans 15 amino acids. The V gene's germline CDR1 is MNHEY and CDR2 SMNVEV (reference sequence). CDR3 coding DNA: TGTGCCAGCAGTTACCCTAGCGGGGCTTACAATGAGCAGTTCTTC. Translation gives CASSYPSGAYNEQFF.

This clonotype was observed a single time. The CDR3 does not end in the conserved phenylalanine or tryptophan, so this is likely a read error. The J gene is TRBJ2-7, the V gene TRBV7-8, with 9 nucleotides matching TRBD2. V shed 4 bases and J 3 bases; nucleotides not matched to a gene: 4. This CDR3 comprises 14 residues. Germline V gene data show CDR1 as SGHVS and CDR2 as FQNEAQ. The CDR3 reads CASSSGLANYEQYL. In DNA form, the CDR3 reads TGTGCCAGCAGCTCGGGACTAGCTAACTACGAGCAGTACCTC.

At least ten counts were recorded for this clonotype. V and J are TRBV3-1 and TRBJ1-5; 7 nucleotides match TRBD1. CDR1 and CDR2 from the germline V gene are LGHDT and YNNKEL (reference sequence). This CDR3 is 13 amino acids long. J lost 4 bases, V lost 3 bases, and 0 bases had no gene match. The CDR3 bases are TGTGCCAGCAGCCAGGGACAGAATCAGCCCCAGCATTTT. It encodes CASSQGQNQPQHF.

Concerning this clonotype: A much larger clone lies one base from this, so it may be a read error. The chain is built from TRBV28 and TRBJ2-7; tentative D call: TRBD1 (6 bases). Trimming stripped 8 bases from V and 2 bases from J, with 19 bases between. The length of the CDR3 is 15 residues. The germline CDR1 and CDR2 sequences are MDHEN and SYDVKM. CDR3 DNA sequence: TGTGCCAGCGGTAACAGGGAGAAACCCACCTACGAGCAGTACTTC. Its translation: CASGNREKPTYEQYF.

This clonotype has a count of ten or more. V is TRBV24-1 and J is TRBJ2-3, with 9 bases aligning to TRBD2. CDR3 length: 15 amino acids. V lost 4 bases to trimming and J lost 6 bases; unmatched junction nucleotides: 7. The V gene's germline CDR1 is KGHDR and CDR2 SFDVKD. The CDR3, as DNA: TGTGCCACCAGTGAGGGTGGACTAGCGACTGATACGCAGTATTTT. Translated, it gives CATSEGGLATDTQYF.

This clonotype was detected only once. At one end, the junction sequence differs from germline, possibly due to a read error. The chain has TRBV7-3 and TRBJ2-7; possibly TRBD2 for D (6 bases). The CDR3 sequence is 14 residues long. CDR1 is SGHTA, CDR2 FQGTGA, per germline. CDR3 DNA sequence: TGTGCCAGCAGCTTAACGGGGGGTGACTACGGGCAGTACTTC. This codes for CASSLTGGDYGQYF.

A remark on this clonotype: This sequence may be a read error, since a much larger clone differs from it by one base. The J gene is TRBJ2-2, the V gene TRBV28; a possible D gene is TRBD2 (5 bases). Per germline, CDR1 MDHEN and CDR2 SYDVKM. The CDR3 totals 14 residues. Here the CDR3 reads CASSLLASTGELVF. The CDR3 coding sequence is TGTGCCAGCAGTTTACTGGCGAGCACCGGGGAGCTGGTTTTT.

The CDR3 reads CASSPQGGQSEQYF. The CDR3 DNA reads TGTGCCAGCAGCCCTCAGGGGGGGCAGAGCGAGCAGTACTTC. This sequence joins TRBV11-1 and TRBJ2-7; the D gene could be TRBD1 or TRBD2 (7 bases each). This CDR3 has 14 amino acids. CDR1 and CDR2 (germline): SGHAT, FQDESV (reference sequence). V was trimmed by 5 bases and J by 6 bases, leaving 17 bases between them.

This chain links TRBV13 with TRBJ1-2, with 7 bases matching TRBD1. The CDR3 has 12 amino acids. Looked up from germline, CDR1 is PRHDT and CDR2 is FYEKMQ (reference sequence). The V and J ends lost 5 bases and 14 bases, in that order; junction bases with no gene match: 11. DNA for the CDR3: TGTGCCAGCAGCAAAATACAGGGGTCTGTAACCTTC. Translation: CASSKIQGSVTF.

The chain recombines TRBV11-2 with TRBJ2-3; no definite D call. This CDR3 is built from 14 residues. The germline V and J ends were trimmed by 3 bases and 0 bases, with 7 bases remaining between them. Per the germline V gene, CDR1 is SGHAT and CDR2 is FQNNGV. CDR3 coding DNA: TGTGCCAGCAGCTTGGACCACAGCACAGATACGCAGTATTTT. Its protein is CASSLDHSTDTQYF.

Comment on this clonotype: This may be a read error, as it is one base from a much larger clone. This CDR3 reads CASSLDVTDYSPLHF. As DNA, the CDR3 is TGTGCCAGCAGCTTAGATGTGACTGATTATTCACCCCTCCACTTT. V is TRBV7-2 and J is TRBJ1-6; D gene ambiguous. Trimming took off 1 base at V and 8 bases at J, with 12 bases between the two ends. Germline lookup yields CDR1 SGHTA and CDR2 FQGNSA. The CDR3 runs 15 residues.

This clonotype was seen at least ten times. V usage is TRBV28 and J usage is TRBJ2-3; 11 bases line up with TRBD2. J was trimmed by 3 bases and V by 3 bases; bases with no gene match: 8. Germline-derived CDR1 and CDR2 are MDHEN and SYDVKM. The CDR3 spans 17 residues. The CDR3 protein is CASSFPGLAGSTDTQYF. As DNA, the CDR3 is TGTGCCAGCAGTTTTCCCGGACTAGCGGGCTCTACAGATACGCAGTATTTT.

This clonotype was detected only a few times. The chain combines TRBV19 with TRBJ1-2; no definite D call. The CDR3 has 14 amino acids. In germline, CDR1 is LNHDA, CDR2 SQIVND (reference sequence). The ends were cut back, 3 bases at V and 4 bases at J, with 12 bases in the middle. The CDR3 nucleotides read TGTGCCAGTAGTATTATTCAACCAGCCTATGGCTACACCTTC. It is translated as CASSIIQPAYGYTF.

This clonotype was detected many times. The chain uses TRBV4-1 and TRBJ1-1, with D hard to call. Germline V gene sequence: CDR1 MGHRA, CDR2 YSYEKL. The CDR3 is 15 residues long. The V gene lost 1 base and the J gene lost 2 bases, with 11 bases spanning the gap. The CDR3 nucleotides are TGCGCCAGCAGCCAAGGGCTATCCTTAAACACTGAAGCTTTCTTT. Amino acids: CASSQGLSLNTEAFF.

On this clonotype: This may come from a read error, since a much larger clone is one base off. J is TRBJ2-1 and V is TRBV2, with 7 bases identical to TRBD1. Looked up from germline, CDR1 is SNHLY and CDR2 is FYNNEI. This CDR3 comprises 15 residues. CDR3 in DNA: TGTGCCAGCAGTGAAGAGACAGGGCTTTCGAATGAGCGGTTCTTC. Amino acids: CASSEETGLSNERFF. The whole variable domain, filled in from reference TRBV2 and TRBJ2-1, reads EPEVTQTPSHQVTQMGQEVILRCVPISNHLYFYWYRQILGQKVEFLVSFYNNEISEKSEIFDDQFSVERPDGSNFTLKIRSTKLEDSAMYFCASSEETGLSNERFFGPGTRLTVL.

This clonotype was observed a handful of times. This chain links TRBV29-1 with TRBJ2-2; perhaps TRBD2 as D (6 bases). V lost 5 bases and J 6 bases, leaving 10 bases between the germline ends. From germline, CDR1 is SQVTM and CDR2 ANQGSEA. This CDR3 is 12 amino acids long. The CDR3 loop reads CSVRTSSGELFF. CDR3 nucleotide sequence: TGCAGCGTTCGTACTAGCTCCGGGGAGCTGTTTTTT.

The table lists this clonotype with many counts. V and J are TRBV28 and TRBJ1-3; no reliable D call. Between the trimmed V and J ends, which lost 4 bases and 0 bases, there was a span of 7 bases. CDR3 length: 14 amino acids. Per the germline V gene, CDR1 is MDHEN and CDR2 is SYDVKM. The CDR3 bases are TGTGCCAGCAGTTCCCACTCCTCTGGAAACACCATATATTTT. Encoded protein: CASSSHSSGNTIYF.

Remarks on this clonotype: A read error may explain this, as a much larger clone is one base away. V and J are TRBV6-1 and TRBJ2-1; D may be TRBD2 (5 bases). The CDR3 consists of 13 residues. CDR1 and CDR2 (germline): MNHNS, SASEGT. CDR3 coding DNA: TGTGCCAGCAGTGAATGGACTCCGTCGGAGCAGTTGTTC. Protein: CASSEWTPSEQLF.

The V and J genes are TRBV5-8 and TRBJ1-5; tentative D call: TRBD1 (5 bases). This CDR3 region has 17 residues. V lost 0 bases and J 1 base, leaving 14 bases between the germline ends. The germline V gene has CDR1 SGHTS and CDR2 YDEGEE. CDR3 sequence: CASSLGAPGPSNQPQHF. Here the CDR3 DNA reads TGTGCCAGCAGCTTGGGGGCCCCGGGACCCAGCAATCAGCCCCAGCATTTT. Complete variable domain (other parts from reference TRBV5-8 and TRBJ1-5): EAGVTQSPTHLIKTRGQQATLRCSPISGHTSVYWYQQALGLGLQFLLWYDEGEERNRGNFPPRFSGRQFPNYSSELNVNALELEDSALYLCASSLGAPGPSNQPQHFGDGTRLSIL.

Ten or more counts support this clonotype. The chain is built from TRBV4-1 and TRBJ2-5; TRBD1 matches 7 bases. The J segment lost 5 bases and the V segment lost 4 bases, leaving 7 bases of the junction unmatched. Germline-derived CDR1 and CDR2 are MGHRA and YSYEKL. The CDR3 sequence is 14 residues long. The CDR3 nucleotides read TGCGCCAGCAGCCTTCGACAGGGAACGGAGACCCAGTACTTC. Protein sequence: CASSLRQGTETQYF.

This clonotype was counted at least ten times. The chain joins TRBV28 to TRBJ2-5, with D possibly called TRBD1 or TRBD2 (5 bases each). V lost 6 bases and J 1 base, leaving 18 bases between the germline ends. There are 16 residues in the CDR3. The germline V gene encodes CDR1 MDHEN and CDR2 SYDVKM. The CDR3 DNA reads as TGTGCCAGCAGCAAATCCCTTGGGGGACCCCAAGAGACCCAGTACTTC. Encoded protein: CASSKSLGGPQETQYF.

This clonotype was counted many times. At one boundary the junction diverges from the germline segment, which might be a read error. The chain is built from TRBV28 and TRBJ1-1, with D unresolved. Germline CDR1 and CDR2: MDHEN and SYDVKM. This CDR3 region has 12 residues. The CDR3 reads CTSSGGLSEAFF. The CDR3 bases are TGTACCAGCAGTGGAGGGCTATCTGAAGCTTTCTTT. The complete variable domain, with remaining parts taken from reference TRBV28 and TRBJ1-1, reads DVKVTQSSRYLVKRTGEKVFLECVQDMDHENMFWYRQDPGLGLRLIYFSYDVKMKEKGDIPEGYSVSREKKERFSLILESASTNQTSMYLCTSSGGLSEAFFGQGTRLTVV.

This clonotype was detected only a few times. This chain links TRBV12-3 or TRBV12-4 with TRBJ1-1, with D unclear. Trimming took off 4 bases at V and 1 base at J, with 7 bases between the two ends. There are 13 residues in the CDR3. As DNA, the CDR3 is TGTGCCAGCAGTTCCCCAGCGAACACTGAAGCTTTCTTT. Translated, it gives CASSSPANTEAFF.